What follows are 30 T cell receptor beta chains derived from one specimen sequenced in a study of blood T cell repertoires in COVID-19. Profiling relied on immunoSEQ multiplex PCR, and the TCRdb table lists in-frame clones only, not all of them. The sample holds over 120,000 clones, about 80% seen once. The specimen was peripheral blood. The receptor set was obtained from a human donor in a cohort sampled during active COVID-19.

The chain has TRBV9 and TRBJ1-6, with 9 bases matching TRBD1. Trimming cost V 0 bases and J 6 bases; bases outside gene matches: 1. Germline V gene lookup returns CDR1 SGDLS and CDR2 YYNGEE. The CDR3 is 15 amino acids. CDR3 residues: CASSVEGQGNSPLHF. As DNA, the CDR3 is TGTGCCAGCAGCGTAGAGGGACAGGGTAATTCACCCCTCCACTTT.

A few counts support this clone. This chain links TRBV5-4 with TRBJ2-5; possible D gene TRBD1, 6 bases. There are 13 residues in the CDR3. Trimming took off 4 bases at V and 0 bases at J, with 7 bases between the two ends. Germline V gene data show CDR1 as SGHNT and CDR2 as YYREEE (reference sequence). CDR3 region: CASSRDNQETQYF. The CDR3 coding sequence is TGTGCCAGCAGCCGGGACAACCAAGAGACCCAGTACTTC.

The chain links TRBV2 to TRBJ2-3, with a tentative D call TRBD2 (5 bases). Trimming left V 3 bases short and J 5 bases short, with 12 bases between. CDR3 length equals 14 residues. Germline V gene sequence: CDR1 SNHLY, CDR2 FYNNEI. CDR3 protein: CASSDRLLGDTQYF. The DNA for the CDR3 is TGTGCCAGCAGTGATCGACTATTGGGAGATACGCAGTATTTT.

The chain couples TRBV6-5 to TRBJ2-5, with D tentatively TRBD2 (6 bases). The CDR3 covers 14 residues. Per germline, CDR1 MNHEY and CDR2 SVGAGI. Trimming took off 6 bases at V and 7 bases at J, with 18 bases between the two ends. The CDR3 sequence: CASRPRDLSGTQYF. Here the CDR3 DNA reads TGTGCCAGCAGACCCCGGGACTTAAGTGGGACCCAGTACTTC.

The rearrangement uses TRBV6-6 and TRBJ2-1; TRBD2 might be the D (5 bases). Germline V gene sequence: CDR1 MNHNY, CDR2 SVGAGI (reference sequence). The CDR3 has 18 residues. V shed 5 bases and J shed 7 bases, with 27 bases lying between them. CDR3 DNA: TGTGCCAGCAGTCCCAATAACGCATTGAGGGAGAGGTTGAATGAGCAGTTCTTC. This gives the protein CASSPNNALRERLNEQFF.

The J gene is TRBJ1-1, the V gene TRBV29-1; D uncertain. The germline gives CDR1 SQVTM, CDR2 ANQGSEA. CDR3 length equals 14 residues. Trimming removed 5 bases from V and 1 base from J, with 14 bases in between. The CDR3 loop is CSVYSGPQNTEAFF. In DNA, the CDR3 is TGCAGCGTTTACAGTGGGCCCCAGAACACTGAAGCTTTCTTT.

V gene TRBV7-2 combines with J gene TRBJ1-2; D remains ambiguous. The CDR3 runs 14 residues. Trimming left V 0 bases short and J 9 bases short, with 14 bases between. Germline V gene sequence: CDR1 SGHTA, CDR2 FQGNSA. The CDR3 spells CASSLALVQSSYTF. CDR3 bases: TGTGCCAGCAGCTTAGCTCTGGTCCAGTCGAGCTACACCTTC.

In this sample, this clone turned up once. The gene calls are TRBV5-5 and TRBJ2-5; D gene uncertain. V was shortened by 2 bases and J by 5 bases, with 16 bases between the two germline ends. Per the germline V gene, CDR1 is SGHKS and CDR2 is YYEKEE (reference sequence). CDR3 length: 15 amino acids. The CDR3 here is CASSFGGGNGETQYF. In DNA, the CDR3 is TGTGCCAGCAGCTTTGGTGGTGGCAACGGGGAGACCCAGTACTTC.

The chain joins TRBV5-1 to TRBJ2-3; possible D gene TRBD2, 6 bases. Trimming took 3 bases from V and 14 from J, leaving 22 bases between them. Looked up from germline, CDR1 is SGHRS and CDR2 is YFSETQ. The CDR3 contains 14 residues. The CDR3 DNA reads TGCGCCAGCAGCTCGGGAGTGGAGCGGGTCGGAGGGTATTTT. Amino acids: CASSSGVERVGGYF.

The chain joins TRBV6-5 to TRBJ2-6; weak D call: TRBD2 (6 bases). This CDR3 is 14 amino acids long. V lost 5 bases, J lost 4 bases, and 9 bases lay in between. Germline lookup yields CDR1 MNHEY and CDR2 SVGAGI. The CDR3 region is CASSPRGGANVLTF. CDR3 bases: TGTGCCAGCAGTCCCCGGGGGGGGGCCAACGTCCTGACTTTC.

The rearrangement uses TRBV7-2 and TRBJ1-6, with 8 nucleotides matching TRBD1. CDR3 length: 17 amino acids. Trimming removed 0 bases from V and 6 bases from J; junction bases left unmatched: 7. Germline values: CDR1 SGHTA, CDR2 FQGNSA. The CDR3 here is CASSLATRQGANSPLHF. CDR3 sequence (DNA): TGTGCCAGCAGCTTAGCGACGAGGCAGGGGGCTAATTCACCCCTCCACTTT.

This chain connects TRBV6-4 to TRBJ2-3; 9 bases line up with TRBD1. After removal of 5 bases from V and 0 bases from J, the junction contained 9 bases not matched to a gene. The CDR3 runs 17 residues. Germline CDR1 and CDR2: MRHNA and SNTAGT. The CDR3 nucleotides read TGTGCCAGCAGTCTCCTCCCGGGACAGGGAAGCACAGATACGCAGTATTTT. Protein sequence: CASSLLPGQGSTDTQYF.

V usage is TRBV5-1 and J usage is TRBJ2-3; D gene uncertain. Germline values: CDR1 SGHRS, CDR2 YFSETQ. The CDR3 is 15 residues long. V shed 0 bases and J shed 2 bases, with 10 bases lying between them. The CDR3 protein is CASSLGPGPTDTQYF. The DNA of the CDR3 is TGCGCCAGCAGCTTGGGTCCAGGTCCCACAGATACGCAGTATTTT.

The chain couples TRBV30 to TRBJ2-2; D is unclear. Per the germline V gene, CDR1 is GTSNPN and CDR2 is SVGIG (reference sequence). Trimming took 2 bases from V and 5 from J, leaving 3 bases between them. CDR3 length equals 11 residues. CDR3 sequence (DNA): TGTGCCTGGAGTCGTACCGGGGAGCTGTTTTTT. It codes for CAWSRTGELFF.

The V call is TRBV2, the J call TRBJ1-1; 10 bases line up with TRBD1. V gave up 6 bases and J gave up 4 bases; unmatched junction bases: 8. Germline CDR1 reads SNHLY; CDR2 reads FYNNEI. There are 15 residues in the CDR3. The CDR3 here is CASRTGTGASTEAFF. The CDR3 DNA reads TGTGCCAGCAGGACGGGGACAGGGGCGTCCACTGAAGCTTTCTTT.

CDR3 region: CASSSGWGNTIYF. For the CDR3, the DNA is TGTGCCAGCAGCTCCGGTTGGGGAAACACCATATATTTT. The rearrangement links TRBV7-9 to TRBJ1-3; D is undetermined. V dropped 4 bases and J dropped 4 bases, with 8 bases sitting between them. The CDR3 is 13 residues long. Looked up from germline, CDR1 is SEHNR and CDR2 is FQNEAQ (reference sequence). Full variable domain (remainder filled in from reference TRBV7-9 and TRBJ1-3): DTGVSQNPRHKITKRGQNVTFRCDPISEHNRLYWYRQTLGQGPEFLTYFQNEAQLEKSRLLSDRFSAERPKGSFSTLEIQRTEQGDSAMYLCASSSGWGNTIYFGEGSWLTVV.

The V call is TRBV6-5, the J call TRBJ2-7; tentative D call: TRBD1 (6 bases). Trimming stripped 8 bases from V and 1 base from J, with 12 bases between. This CDR3 is 13 amino acids long. Germline V gene data show CDR1 as MNHEY and CDR2 as SVGAGI. This chain's CDR3 is CASSGETSYEQYF. CDR3 nucleotides: TGTGCCAGCTCAGGGGAAACATCCTACGAGCAGTACTTC.

This chain uses TRBV28 with TRBJ2-5; D ambiguous. V lost 4 bases and J lost 3, with 9 bases in between. The V gene's germline CDR1 is MDHEN and CDR2 SYDVKM. The CDR3 loop spans 13 amino acids. Written as DNA, the CDR3 is TGTGCCAGCAGTTCAAGAGGAAAAGAGACCCAGTACTTC. It yields the protein CASSSRGKETQYF.

The chain uses TRBV5-8 and TRBJ2-1; 10 bases are a match to TRBD2. This CDR3 spans 14 amino acids. Germline V lookup: CDR1 SGHTS, CDR2 YDEGEE. The J segment lost 5 bases and the V segment lost 6 bases, leaving 5 bases of the junction unmatched. The CDR3 region is CASNLAGDDNEQFF. The CDR3 DNA reads as TGTGCCAGCAATCTAGCGGGGGACGACAATGAGCAGTTCTTC.

In its sample, this clone was seen once. V usage is TRBV9 and J usage is TRBJ2-7, with D perhaps matching TRBD2 (6 bases). Trimming pared 5 bases from V and 1 base from J, leaving 13 bases between. The germline CDR1 and CDR2 sequences are SGDLS and YYNGEE. This CDR3 region has 14 residues. The chain's CDR3 is CASSATGGSYEQYF. CDR3 coding DNA: TGTGCCAGCAGTGCGACCGGGGGATCCTACGAGCAGTACTTC.

The chain links TRBV6-2 or TRBV6-3 to TRBJ1-4, with 8 bases identical to TRBD1. V lost 2 bases, J lost 7 bases, and 3 bases stayed unmatched. Germline V lookup: CDR1 MNHEY, CDR2 SVGEGT. The CDR3 is made up of 14 amino acids. CDR3 in DNA: TGTGCCAGCAGTTACGACAGGGGAGGTGAAAAACTGTTTTTT. Its protein product is CASSYDRGGEKLFF.

The gene calls are TRBV5-5 and TRBJ2-1, with 11 bases aligning to TRBD1. Germline V lookup: CDR1 SGHKS, CDR2 YYEKEE (reference sequence). CDR3 length equals 18 residues. The V segment lost 4 bases and the J segment 0 bases; nucleotides outside the gene matches: 9. CDR3 region: CASSPRTGGSNSYNEQFF. CDR3 coding DNA: TGTGCCAGCAGCCCTCGGACAGGGGGCTCCAACTCCTACAATGAGCAGTTCTTC.

This chain joins TRBV29-1 and TRBJ1-1, with D tentatively TRBD1 (6 bases). The CDR3 covers 14 residues. V lost 7 bases and J 2 bases, leaving 17 bases between the germline ends. Germline CDR1 reads SQVTM; CDR2 reads ANQGSEA. The CDR3 protein is CSAIPGTPNTEAFF. The CDR3 region has the DNA TGCAGCGCCATCCCCGGGACACCCAACACTGAAGCTTTCTTT.

The rearrangement uses TRBV20-1 and TRBJ1-5; 7 bases match TRBD1. Germline values: CDR1 DFQATT, CDR2 SNEGSKA (reference sequence). V dropped 5 bases and J dropped 5; count of bases not matched to a gene: 0. This CDR3 is 11 amino acids long. The CDR3 bases are TGCAGTGCTCAGGGGGATCAGCCCCAGCATTTT. This gives the protein CSAQGDQPQHF.

The chain couples TRBV9 to TRBJ2-3, with 14 bases matching TRBD2. CDR3 length: 16 amino acids. The V gene's germline CDR1 is SGDLS and CDR2 YYNGEE. The V segment lost 1 base and the J segment 7 bases; nucleotides outside the gene matches: 5. The DNA for the CDR3 is TGTGCCAGCAGCGTATCAGGGACTAGCGGGGGTAATACGCAGTATTTT. Amino acids: CASSVSGTSGGNTQYF.

This chain connects TRBV19 to TRBJ2-7, with D unclear. CDR1 is LNHDA, CDR2 SQIVND, per germline (reference sequence). V was trimmed by 8 bases and J by 1 base, leaving 15 bases between them. The CDR3 totals 14 residues. CDR3: CASALRFPSYEQYF. The CDR3 bases are TGTGCCAGTGCGTTGAGGTTCCCTTCCTACGAGCAGTACTTC.

The rearrangement joins TRBV7-9 to TRBJ2-1, with a possible D match to TRBD2 (5 bases). CDR3 length: 12 amino acids. The ends were cut back, 5 bases at V and 7 bases at J, with 9 bases in the middle. CDR1 and CDR2 (germline): SEHNR, FQNEAQ (reference sequence). The CDR3 spells CASSRTQNEQFF. The CDR3 DNA is TGTGCCAGCAGCCGGACTCAGAATGAGCAGTTCTTC.

The V gene is TRBV3-1 (or the pseudogene TRBV3-2), the J gene TRBJ2-6; D is perhaps TRBD2 (6 bases). The germline CDR1 and CDR2 sequences are LGHDT and YNNKEL (reference sequence). V gave up 3 bases and J gave up 4 bases, with 10 bases separating them. The CDR3 has 15 residues. The CDR3 nucleotides are TGTGCCAGCAGCCATCTGGGGGGAGGGGCCAACGTCCTGACTTTC. Its translation is CASSHLGGGANVLTF.

The gene calls are TRBV5-1 and TRBJ1-6, with D possibly TRBD1 on 5 matching bases. Germline lookup yields CDR1 SGHRS and CDR2 YFSETQ. The CDR3 spans 14 residues. Trimming took 4 bases from V and 8 from J, leaving 13 bases between them. The CDR3 DNA follows: TGCGCCAGCAGCCAGGGACTGAAACATTCACCCCTCCACTTT. It is translated as CASSQGLKHSPLHF.

The V and J genes are TRBV29-1 and TRBJ2-1; 9 nucleotides match TRBD1. The ends lost 6 bases at V and 7 bases at J; junction bases unmatched: 4. This CDR3 region has 12 residues. Germline V gene sequence: CDR1 SQVTM, CDR2 ANQGSEA. The DNA of the CDR3 is TGCAGCGTAGGACAGGGGAATAATGAGCAGTTCTTC. The encoded protein is CSVGQGNNEQFF.